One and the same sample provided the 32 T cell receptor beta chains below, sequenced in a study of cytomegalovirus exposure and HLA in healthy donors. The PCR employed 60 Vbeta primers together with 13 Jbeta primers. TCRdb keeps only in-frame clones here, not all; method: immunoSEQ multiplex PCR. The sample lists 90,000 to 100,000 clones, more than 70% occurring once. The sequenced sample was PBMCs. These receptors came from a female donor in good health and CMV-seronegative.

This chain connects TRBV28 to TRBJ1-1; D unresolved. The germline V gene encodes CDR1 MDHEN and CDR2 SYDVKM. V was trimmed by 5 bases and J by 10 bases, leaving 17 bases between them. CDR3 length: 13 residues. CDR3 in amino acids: CASSVSDPRGAFF. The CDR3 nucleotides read TGTGCCAGCAGTGTTTCGGACCCTCGGGGAGCTTTCTTT.

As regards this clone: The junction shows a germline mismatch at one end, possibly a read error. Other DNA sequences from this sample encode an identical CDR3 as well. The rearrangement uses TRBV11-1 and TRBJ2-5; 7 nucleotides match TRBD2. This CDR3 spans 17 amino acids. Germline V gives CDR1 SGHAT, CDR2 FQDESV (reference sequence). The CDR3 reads CASSPNSFLAAQETQYF. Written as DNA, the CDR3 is TGTGCCAGCAGCCCCAATTCCTTCCTAGCGGCACAAGAGACTCAGTACTTC. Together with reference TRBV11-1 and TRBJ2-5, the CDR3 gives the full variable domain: EAEVAQSPRYKITEKSQAVAFWCDPISGHATLYWYRQILGQGPELLVQFQDESVVDDSQLPKDRFSAERLKGVDSTLKIQPAELGDSAMYLCASSPNSFLAAQETQYFGPGTRLLVL.

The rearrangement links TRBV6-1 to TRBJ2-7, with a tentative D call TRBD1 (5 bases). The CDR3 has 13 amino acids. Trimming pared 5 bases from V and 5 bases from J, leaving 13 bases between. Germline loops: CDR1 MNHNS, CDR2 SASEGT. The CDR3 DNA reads TGTGCCAGCAGTCCACCCCTGGGGCACGAGCAGTACTTC. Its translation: CASSPPLGHEQYF.

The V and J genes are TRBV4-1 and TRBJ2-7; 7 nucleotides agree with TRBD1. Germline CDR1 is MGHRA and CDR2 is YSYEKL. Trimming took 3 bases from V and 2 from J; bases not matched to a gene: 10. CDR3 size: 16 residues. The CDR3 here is CASSHPRRDRPYEQYF. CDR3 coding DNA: TGCGCCAGCAGCCATCCGCGTAGGGACAGACCCTACGAGCAGTACTTC.

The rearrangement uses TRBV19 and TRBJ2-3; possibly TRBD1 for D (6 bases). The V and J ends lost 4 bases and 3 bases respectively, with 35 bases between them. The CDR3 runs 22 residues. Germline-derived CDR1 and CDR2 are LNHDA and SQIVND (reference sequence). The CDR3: CASSTTPGPGWDTRVRTDTQYF. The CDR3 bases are TGTGCCAGTAGTACTACGCCCGGCCCTGGCTGGGACACCCGGGTACGGACAGATACGCAGTATTTT.

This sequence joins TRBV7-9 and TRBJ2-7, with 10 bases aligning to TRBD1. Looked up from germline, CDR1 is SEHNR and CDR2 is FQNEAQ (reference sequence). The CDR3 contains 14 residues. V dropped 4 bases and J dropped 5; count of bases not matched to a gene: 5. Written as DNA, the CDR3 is TGTGCCAGCAGCTCGGGACAGGGGATCGACGAGCAGTACTTC. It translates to CASSSGQGIDEQYF.

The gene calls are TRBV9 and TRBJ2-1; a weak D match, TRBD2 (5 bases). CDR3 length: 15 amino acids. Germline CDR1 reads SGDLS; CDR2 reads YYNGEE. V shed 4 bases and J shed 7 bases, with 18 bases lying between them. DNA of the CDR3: TGTGCCAGCAGCCCACTGCCCGGCGGGTATAATGAGCAGTTCTTC. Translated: CASSPLPGGYNEQFF.

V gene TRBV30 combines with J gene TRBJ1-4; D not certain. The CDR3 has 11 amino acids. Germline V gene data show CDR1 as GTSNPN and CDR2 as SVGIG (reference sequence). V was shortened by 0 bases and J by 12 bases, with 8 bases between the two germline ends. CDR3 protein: CAWSVPGELFF. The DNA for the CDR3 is TGTGCCTGGAGTGTCCCCGGAGAACTGTTTTTT.

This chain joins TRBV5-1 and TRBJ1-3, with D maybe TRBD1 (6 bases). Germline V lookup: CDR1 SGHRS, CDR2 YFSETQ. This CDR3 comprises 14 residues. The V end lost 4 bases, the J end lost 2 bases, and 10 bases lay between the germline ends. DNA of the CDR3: TGCGCCAGCAGCGAACAGGGACCTGGAAACACCATATATTTT. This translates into CASSEQGPGNTIYF.

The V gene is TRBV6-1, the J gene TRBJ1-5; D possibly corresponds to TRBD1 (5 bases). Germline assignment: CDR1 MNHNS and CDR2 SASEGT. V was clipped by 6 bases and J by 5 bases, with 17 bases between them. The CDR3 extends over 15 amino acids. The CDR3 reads CASRSRPWGDQPQHF. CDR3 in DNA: TGTGCCAGCAGGTCGCGACCCTGGGGGGATCAGCCCCAGCATTTT.

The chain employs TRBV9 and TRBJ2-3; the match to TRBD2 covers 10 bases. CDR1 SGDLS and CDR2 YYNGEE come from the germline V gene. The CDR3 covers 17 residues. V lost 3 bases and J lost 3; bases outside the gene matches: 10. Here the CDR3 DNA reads TGTGCCAGCAGCGCTCGAGCGGGGGGGCGGGGTACAGATACGCAGTATTTT. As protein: CASSARAGGRGTDTQYF.

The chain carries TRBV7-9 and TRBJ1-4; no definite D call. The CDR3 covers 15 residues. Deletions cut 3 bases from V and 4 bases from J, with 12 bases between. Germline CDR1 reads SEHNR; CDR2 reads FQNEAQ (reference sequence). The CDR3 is CASSLIKGDNEKLFF. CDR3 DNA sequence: TGTGCCAGCAGCTTGATCAAGGGAGATAATGAAAAACTGTTTTTT.

Here the CDR3 DNA reads TGTGCCAGCAGGAAAGGTGGGACAGGGAATGAAAAACTGTTTTTT. It codes for CASRKGGTGNEKLFF. The rearrangement joins TRBV14 to TRBJ1-4; TRBD1 agrees at 9 bases. The CDR3 covers 15 residues. V lost 6 bases, J lost 5 bases, and 7 bases stayed unmatched. The germline CDR1 and CDR2 sequences are SGHDN and FVKESK.

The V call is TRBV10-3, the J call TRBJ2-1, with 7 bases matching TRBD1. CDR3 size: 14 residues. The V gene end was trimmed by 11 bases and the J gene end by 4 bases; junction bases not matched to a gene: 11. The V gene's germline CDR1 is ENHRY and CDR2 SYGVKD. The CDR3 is CAALTGTDYNEQFF. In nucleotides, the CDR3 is TGTGCCGCATTGACCGGGACAGATTACAATGAGCAGTTCTTC.

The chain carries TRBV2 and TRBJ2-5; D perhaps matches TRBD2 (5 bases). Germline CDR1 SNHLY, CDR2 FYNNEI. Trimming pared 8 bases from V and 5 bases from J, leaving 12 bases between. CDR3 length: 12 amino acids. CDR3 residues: CASLGRGETQYF. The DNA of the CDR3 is TGTGCCAGCCTGGGGAGAGGGGAGACCCAGTACTTC.

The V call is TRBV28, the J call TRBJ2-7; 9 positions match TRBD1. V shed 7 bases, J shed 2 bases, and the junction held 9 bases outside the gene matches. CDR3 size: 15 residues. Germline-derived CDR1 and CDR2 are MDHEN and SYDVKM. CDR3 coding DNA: TGTGCCAGCACCAATGGGGACAGGGTGGCCTACGAGCAGTACTTC. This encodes CASTNGDRVAYEQYF. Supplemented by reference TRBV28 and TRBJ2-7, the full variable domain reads DVKVTQSSRYLVKRTGEKVFLECVQDMDHENMFWYRQDPGLGLRLIYFSYDVKMKEKGDIPEGYSVSREKKERFSLILESASTNQTSMYLCASTNGDRVAYEQYFGPGTRLTVT.

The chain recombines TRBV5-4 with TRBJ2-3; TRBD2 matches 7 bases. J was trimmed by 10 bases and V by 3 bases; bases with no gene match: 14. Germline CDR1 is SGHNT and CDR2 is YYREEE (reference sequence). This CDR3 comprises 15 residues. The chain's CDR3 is CASSSYSGGEGAQYF. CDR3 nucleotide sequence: TGTGCCAGCAGCTCGTATTCTGGGGGGGAGGGAGCGCAGTATTTT.

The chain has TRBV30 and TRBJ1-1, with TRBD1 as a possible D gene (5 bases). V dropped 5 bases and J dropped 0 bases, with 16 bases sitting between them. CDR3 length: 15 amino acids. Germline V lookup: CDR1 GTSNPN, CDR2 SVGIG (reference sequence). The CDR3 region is CAWATGGAVNTEAFF. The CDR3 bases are TGTGCCTGGGCGACGGGCGGGGCCGTGAACACTGAAGCTTTCTTT.

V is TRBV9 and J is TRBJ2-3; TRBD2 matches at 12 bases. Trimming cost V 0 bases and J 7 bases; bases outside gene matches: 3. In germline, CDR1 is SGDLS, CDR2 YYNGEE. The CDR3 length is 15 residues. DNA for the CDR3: TGTGCCAGCAGCGTAGGGACTAGCGGGGACTATACGCAGTATTTT. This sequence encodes CASSVGTSGDYTQYF.

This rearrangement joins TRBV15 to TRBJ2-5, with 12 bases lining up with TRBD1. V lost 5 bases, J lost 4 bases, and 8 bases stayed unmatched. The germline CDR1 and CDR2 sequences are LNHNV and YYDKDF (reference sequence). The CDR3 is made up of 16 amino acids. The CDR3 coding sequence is TGTGCCACCAGCCTATGGGGACAGGGGGCTGGAGAGACCCAGTACTTC. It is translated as CATSLWGQGAGETQYF. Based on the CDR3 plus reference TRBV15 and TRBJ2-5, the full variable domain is DAMVIQNPRYQVTQFGKPVTLSCSQTLNHNVMYWYQQKSSQAPKLLFHYYDKDFNNEADTPDNFQSRRPNTSFCFLDIRSPGLGDTAMYLCATSLWGQGAGETQYFGPGTRLLVL.

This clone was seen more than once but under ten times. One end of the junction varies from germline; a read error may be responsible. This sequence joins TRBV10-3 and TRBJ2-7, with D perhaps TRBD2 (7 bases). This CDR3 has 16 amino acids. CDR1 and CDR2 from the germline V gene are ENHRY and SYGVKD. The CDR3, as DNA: TGTGCCAGCAGTGAAGGGACTGGCGGGGGCCCCGCCGAGCAGTACTTC. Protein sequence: CASSEGTGGGPAEQYF.

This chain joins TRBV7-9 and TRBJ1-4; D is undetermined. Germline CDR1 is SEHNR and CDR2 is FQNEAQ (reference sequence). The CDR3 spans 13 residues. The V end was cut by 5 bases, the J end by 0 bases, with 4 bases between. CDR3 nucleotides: TGTGCCAGCAGCCCCGCAACTAATGAAAAACTGTTTTTT. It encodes CASSPATNEKLFF.

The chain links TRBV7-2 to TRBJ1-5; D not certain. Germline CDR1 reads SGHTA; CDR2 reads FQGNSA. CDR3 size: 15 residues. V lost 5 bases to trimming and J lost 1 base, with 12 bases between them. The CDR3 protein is CASSPRGGSNQPQHF. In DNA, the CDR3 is TGTGCCAGCAGCCCCCGAGGAGGCAGCAATCAGCCCCAGCATTTT.

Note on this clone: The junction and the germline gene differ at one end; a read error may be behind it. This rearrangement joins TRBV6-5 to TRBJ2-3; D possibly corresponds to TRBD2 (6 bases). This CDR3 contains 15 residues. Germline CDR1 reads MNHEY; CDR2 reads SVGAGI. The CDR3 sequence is CVSSYCGTSTDTQYF. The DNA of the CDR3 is TGTGTCAGCAGTTACTGCGGGACTAGCACAGATACGCAGTATTTT.

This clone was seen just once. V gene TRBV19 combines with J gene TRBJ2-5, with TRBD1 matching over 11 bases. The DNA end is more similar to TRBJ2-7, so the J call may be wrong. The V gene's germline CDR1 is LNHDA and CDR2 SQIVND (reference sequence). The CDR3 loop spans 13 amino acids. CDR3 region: CASHGDRGYEQYF. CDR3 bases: TGTGCCAGCCACGGGGACAGGGGGTACGAGCAGTACTTC.

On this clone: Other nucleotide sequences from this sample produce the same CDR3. For the CDR3, the DNA is TGTGCCAGCAGCTCCGGCATGGAGACCTACAATGAGCAGTTCTTC. The encoded protein is CASSSGMETYNEQFF. J is TRBJ2-1 and V is TRBV7-2, with D unclear. Germline V lookup: CDR1 SGHTA, CDR2 FQGNSA. Trimming left V 4 bases short and J 2 bases short, with 12 bases between. This CDR3 region has 15 residues. The full variable domain, its missing parts supplied by reference TRBV7-2 and TRBJ2-1, is GAGVSQSPSNKVTEKGKDVELRCDPISGHTALYWYRQSLGQGLEFLIYFQGNSAPDKSGLPSDRFSAERTGGSVSTLTIQRTQQEDSAVYLCASSSGMETYNEQFFGPGTRLTVL.

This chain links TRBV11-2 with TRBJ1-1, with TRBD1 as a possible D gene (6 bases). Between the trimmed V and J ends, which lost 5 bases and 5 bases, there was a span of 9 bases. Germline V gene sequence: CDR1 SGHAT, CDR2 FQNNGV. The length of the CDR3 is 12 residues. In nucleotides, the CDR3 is TGTGCCAGCAGCCCAGACAGGACTGAAGCTTTCTTT. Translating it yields CASSPDRTEAFF. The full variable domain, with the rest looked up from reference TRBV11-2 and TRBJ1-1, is EAGVAQSPRYKIIEKRQSVAFWCNPISGHATLYWYQQILGQGPKLLIQFQNNGVVDDSQLPKDRFSAERLKGVDSTLKIQPAKLEDSAVYLCASSPDRTEAFFGQGTRLTVV.

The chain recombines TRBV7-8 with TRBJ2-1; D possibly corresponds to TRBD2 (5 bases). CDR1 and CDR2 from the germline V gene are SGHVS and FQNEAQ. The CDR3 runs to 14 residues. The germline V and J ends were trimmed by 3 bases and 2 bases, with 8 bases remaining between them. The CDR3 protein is CASSLPLAYNEQFF. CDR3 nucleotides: TGTGCCAGCAGCTTGCCACTAGCCTACAATGAGCAGTTCTTC.

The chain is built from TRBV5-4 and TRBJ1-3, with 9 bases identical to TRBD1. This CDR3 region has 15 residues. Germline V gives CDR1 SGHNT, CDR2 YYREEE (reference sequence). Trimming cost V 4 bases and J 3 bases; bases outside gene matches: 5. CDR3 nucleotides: TGTGCCAGCAGCGCCTCGACAGGGGGTGGAAACACCATATATTTT. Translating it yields CASSASTGGGNTIYF. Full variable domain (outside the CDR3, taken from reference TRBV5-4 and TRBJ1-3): ETGVTQSPTHLIKTRGQQVTLRCSSQSGHNTVSWYQQALGQGPQFIFQYYREEENGRGNFPPRFSGLQFPNYSSELNVNALELDDSALYLCASSASTGGGNTIYFGEGSWLTVV.

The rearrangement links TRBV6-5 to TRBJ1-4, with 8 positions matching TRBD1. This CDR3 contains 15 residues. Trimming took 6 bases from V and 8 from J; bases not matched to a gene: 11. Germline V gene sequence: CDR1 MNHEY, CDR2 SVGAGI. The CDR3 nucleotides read TGTGCCAGCAGAACAGGGGGATCGGAAGGGGAAAAACTGTTTTTT. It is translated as CASRTGGSEGEKLFF.

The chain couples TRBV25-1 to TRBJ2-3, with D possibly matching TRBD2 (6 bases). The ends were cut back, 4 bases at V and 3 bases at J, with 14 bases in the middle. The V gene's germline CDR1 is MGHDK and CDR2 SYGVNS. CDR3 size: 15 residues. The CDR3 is CASSARWTTTDTQYF. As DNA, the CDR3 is TGTGCCAGCAGTGCGCGGTGGACTACTACAGATACGCAGTATTTT.

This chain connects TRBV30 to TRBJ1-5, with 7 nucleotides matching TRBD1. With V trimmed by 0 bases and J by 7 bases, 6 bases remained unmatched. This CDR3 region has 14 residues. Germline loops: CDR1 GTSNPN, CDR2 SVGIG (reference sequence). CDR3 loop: CAWSVMQGGQPQHF. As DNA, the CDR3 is TGTGCCTGGAGTGTAATGCAGGGGGGACAGCCCCAGCATTTT.